This T cell receptor beta chain stems from a study of cytomegalovirus exposure and HLA in healthy donors. The CDR3 extends over 18 amino acids. The germline V gene encodes CDR1 SNHLY and CDR2 FYNNEI. The ends lost 5 bases at V and 3 bases at J; junction bases unmatched: 13. The primer mix had 60 Vbeta and 13 Jbeta primers. Assay: immunoSEQ multiplex PCR; the TCRdb copy retains only in-frame clones and omits some. Seen here are roughly 150,000 clones, over 60% observed once, and the top ten hold about 1.5%. Each donor was nominally healthy when sampled (though unrecorded immune exposures were likely). Findings and caveats of the study: Rarity held for most TCR sequences, but there were some public TCRs that occurred in many donors. Most CMV-associated TCR beta chains were later found to appear HLA-restricted.

A word on this clone: Its antigen is unknown.

The sample comprised PBMCs. This clonotype originated in a woman under 30 in good health and CMV-seronegative. This sequence joins TRBV2 and TRBJ2-2, with TRBD1 matching 9 bases. CDR3 DNA: TGTGCCAGCAGTCCCTTTAGACTGACAGGGGGTTACACCGGGGAGCTGTTTTTT. Amino acid sequence: CASSPFRLTGGYTGELFF. The full variable domain, in which reference TRBV2 and TRBJ2-2 provide the parts outside the CDR3, is EPEVTQTPSHQVTQMGQEVILRCVPISNHLYFYWYRQILGQKVEFLVSFYNNEISEKSEIFDDQFSVERPDGSNFTLKIRSTKLEDSAMYFCASSPFRLTGGYTGELFFGEGSRLTVL.